This T cell receptor (beta chain) was recorded in a study of CD8 T cells in ankylosing spondylitis. This clonotype showed up just a few times. Antigen specificity is unknown. Looked up from germline, CDR1 is MNHEY and CDR2 is SVGAGI. V was trimmed by 5 bases and J by 3 bases, leaving 3 bases between them. This CDR3 is built from 11 residues. A quantitative 5'-RACE method, one with molecular barcodes, was used to make TCR beta libraries. TCRdb fed the 5' RACE reads into MiXCR, producing one record per CDR3 protein. The data show about 310,000 distinct CDR3 sequences, less than 25% seen once. Study conclusions and caveats: Peripheral blood held disease-linked clones only at relatively low frequency, and these were CD8+. Ankylosing spondylitis blood appeared to be characterized by a TCR beta motif of about 8 highly homologous variants.

The chain employs TRBV6-5 and TRBJ2-3; D gene ambiguous. The clonotype was recovered from a female donor with ankylosing spondylitis or in good health (not recorded which). The specimen was blood, either unsorted or a sorted T cell fraction (not recorded which). CDR3 in DNA: TGTGCCAGCAGTCAGACAGATACGCAGTATTTT. This gives the protein CASSQTDTQYF.